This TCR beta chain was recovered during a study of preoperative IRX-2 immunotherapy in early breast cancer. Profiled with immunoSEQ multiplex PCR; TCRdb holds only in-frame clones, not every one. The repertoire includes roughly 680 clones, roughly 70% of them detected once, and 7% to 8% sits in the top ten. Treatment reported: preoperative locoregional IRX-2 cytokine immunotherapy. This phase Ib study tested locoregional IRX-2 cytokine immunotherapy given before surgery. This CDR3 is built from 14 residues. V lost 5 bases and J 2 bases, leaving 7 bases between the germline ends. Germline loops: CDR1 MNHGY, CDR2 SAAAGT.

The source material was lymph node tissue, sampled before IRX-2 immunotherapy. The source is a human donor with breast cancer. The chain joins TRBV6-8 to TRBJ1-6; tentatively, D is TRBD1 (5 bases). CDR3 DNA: TGTGCCAGCAGTGCGGGACCCTATAATTCACCCCTCCACTTT. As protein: CASSAGPYNSPLHF.